The 15 T cell receptor beta chains presented below share a single source sample, sequenced in a study of T cell responses to AZD1222 COVID-19 vaccine. Clones were read by immunoSEQ multiplex PCR, and TCRdb kept only the in-frame ones, dropping some. The sample comprises about 120,000 clones, 88% of which are singletons, and around 9.6% rests with the top ten. The sample here was peripheral blood, taken on day 0 of AZD1222 vaccination. These receptors were collected from an adult in good health.

The gene calls are TRBV29-1 and TRBJ1-2; 7 nucleotides line up with TRBD1. This CDR3 has 12 amino acids. Germline CDR1 reads SQVTM; CDR2 reads ANQGSEA. With V trimmed by 5 bases and J by 6 bases, 6 bases remained unmatched. CDR3 loop: CSVRQGPHGYTF. The DNA for the CDR3 is TGCAGCGTTAGACAGGGACCCCATGGCTACACCTTC. Based on the CDR3 plus reference TRBV29-1 and TRBJ1-2, the full variable domain is SAVISQKPSRDICQRGTSLTIQCQVDSQVTMMFWYRQQPGQSLTLIATANQGSEATYESGFVIDKFPISRPNLTFSTLTVSNMSPEDSSIYLCSVRQGPHGYTFGSGTRLTVV.

This chain connects TRBV9 to TRBJ1-2, with TRBD1 as a possible D gene (5 bases). This CDR3 contains 15 residues. Trimming took 4 bases from V and 2 from J, leaving 15 bases between them. In germline, CDR1 is SGDLS, CDR2 YYNGEE. The CDR3 loop is CASSLSGGLNYGYTF. The DNA of the CDR3 is TGTGCCAGCAGCCTCTCTGGGGGGTTAAACTATGGCTACACCTTC.

This rearrangement joins TRBV5-4 to TRBJ2-1; D is perhaps TRBD1 (6 bases). V lost 0 bases to trimming and J lost 0 bases, with 10 bases between them. Per the germline V gene, CDR1 is SGHNT and CDR2 is YYREEE (reference sequence). The CDR3 length is 16 residues. The CDR3 is CASSLDADSSYNEQFF. In nucleotides, the CDR3 is TGTGCCAGCAGCTTGGACGCGGACAGCTCCTACAATGAGCAGTTCTTC.

The chain employs TRBV5-8 and TRBJ1-5; the D is unclear. The V gene lost 4 bases and the J gene lost 5 bases, with 10 bases spanning the gap. The V gene's germline CDR1 is SGHTS and CDR2 YDEGEE. The CDR3 totals 13 residues. The CDR3 region is CASSREIDQPQHF. In nucleotides, the CDR3 is TGTGCCAGCAGCCGTGAGATAGATCAGCCCCAGCATTTT.

The chain combines TRBV5-1 with TRBJ2-2, with D perhaps matching TRBD2 (6 bases). The CDR3 has 16 amino acids. Germline-derived CDR1 and CDR2 are SGHRS and YFSETQ. With 2 bases removed from V and 4 bases from J, the gap between germline ends came to 15 bases. This CDR3 is CASSFNMGDSTGELFF. The CDR3 DNA is TGCGCCAGCAGCTTTAATATGGGGGACTCCACCGGGGAGCTGTTTTTT.

The V and J genes are TRBV11-3 and TRBJ2-5; D is ambiguous. Germline lookup yields CDR1 SGHNT and CDR2 YENEEA. This CDR3 is built from 12 residues. V lost 3 bases to trimming and J lost 5 bases, with 7 bases between them. The CDR3 here is CASSFTGETQYF. In nucleotides, the CDR3 is TGTGCCAGCAGCTTCACTGGGGAGACCCAGTACTTC.

The genes are TRBV10-3 and TRBJ1-4, with 9 bases identical to TRBD1. The CDR3 totals 15 residues. Germline V gene data show CDR1 as ENHRY and CDR2 as SYGVKD. With V trimmed by 6 bases and J by 4 bases, 6 bases remained unmatched. CDR3 DNA sequence: TGTGCCATCAGAGGGGCGGGACAGGGTAATGAAAAACTGTTTTTT. Protein product: CAIRGAGQGNEKLFF.

This clone appeared once. The rearrangement joins TRBV7-7 to TRBJ2-5; TRBD1 matches 9 bases. In germline, CDR1 is SSHAT, CDR2 FNYEAQ (reference sequence). This CDR3 spans 15 amino acids. Germline trimming cut 5 bases from V and 5 bases from J; bases unmatched to any gene: 9. CDR3 bases: TGTGCCAGCAGCACGGAGACAGGGGGGATGGAGACCCAGTACTTC. Protein: CASSTETGGMETQYF.

V gene TRBV5-1 combines with J gene TRBJ1-4, with no clear D. Trimming stripped 4 bases from V and 8 bases from J, with 18 bases between. This CDR3 is 15 amino acids long. Germline V gene lookup returns CDR1 SGHRS and CDR2 YFSETQ. The CDR3 region is CASSTTGPRLEKLFF. CDR3 DNA sequence: TGCGCCAGCAGCACTACCGGGCCGCGCTTAGAAAAACTGTTTTTT.

This chain links TRBV19 with TRBJ1-2; 10 nucleotides align to TRBD1. Per the germline V gene, CDR1 is LNHDA and CDR2 is SQIVND (reference sequence). This CDR3 spans 13 amino acids. With V trimmed by 7 bases and J by 7 bases, 6 bases remained unmatched. Here the CDR3 DNA reads TGTGCCAGTAAGGGACAGGGGTATGGTGGCTACACCTTC. It encodes CASKGQGYGGYTF.

The chain is built from TRBV9 and TRBJ2-5, with 14 bases identical to TRBD2. The germline V gene has CDR1 SGDLS and CDR2 YYNGEE. The CDR3 has 16 amino acids. The trim removed 5 bases at V and 2 bases at J, leaving 5 bases unmatched. This CDR3 reads CASSLTSGRVQETQYF. The CDR3 DNA is TGTGCCAGCAGTCTGACTAGCGGGAGGGTTCAAGAGACCCAGTACTTC.

This chain links TRBV11-2 with TRBJ2-7; 9 nucleotides match TRBD1. The junction had 10 bases not matched to a gene; V was cut back by 5 bases and J by 5 bases. Germline V gene lookup returns CDR1 SGHAT and CDR2 FQNNGV. The CDR3 sequence is 15 residues long. As DNA, the CDR3 is TGTGCCAGCAGCCCGCGACAGGGGGTCCTCAACGAGCAGTACTTC. It codes for CASSPRQGVLNEQYF.

The table lists this clone with a few counts. The rearrangement links TRBV7-3 to TRBJ1-1; D gene unclear. Germline lookup yields CDR1 SGHTA and CDR2 FQGTGA. V was clipped by 5 bases and J by 0 bases, with 7 bases between them. The CDR3 has 13 amino acids. CDR3 coding DNA: TGTGCCAGCAGCCAACAGATGAACACTGAAGCTTTCTTT. It codes for CASSQQMNTEAFF.

The CDR3 protein is CASSLGTDGNTIYF. In DNA, the CDR3 is TGCGCCAGCAGCTTGGGGACAGACGGAAACACCATATATTTT. V usage is TRBV5-1 and J usage is TRBJ1-3; a weak D match, TRBD1 (6 bases). V was cut by 0 bases and J by 4 bases, with 8 bases left in between. Germline CDR1 is SGHRS and CDR2 is YFSETQ. CDR3 length: 14 amino acids.

This chain joins TRBV5-4 and TRBJ1-2; perhaps TRBD1 as D (6 bases). Trimming left V 4 bases short and J 3 bases short, with 7 bases between. The CDR3 spans 12 residues. Germline V gene data show CDR1 as SGHNT and CDR2 as YYREEE (reference sequence). The CDR3 nucleotides read TGTGCCAGCAGCCGGACAGACTATGGCTACACCTTC. Residues: CASSRTDYGYTF. The full variable domain, in which reference TRBV5-4 and TRBJ1-2 provide the parts outside the CDR3, is ETGVTQSPTHLIKTRGQQVTLRCSSQSGHNTVSWYQQALGQGPQFIFQYYREEENGRGNFPPRFSGLQFPNYSSELNVNALELDDSALYLCASSRTDYGYTFGSGTRLTVV.